This passage covers 25 T cell receptor beta chains from one sample sequenced in a study of blood T cells in healthy people across ages. The second PCR ran roughly 6 to 11 cycles with a sample-barcoded 5' primer and J-beta primers. TCRdb re-analysed the 5' RACE reads in MiXCR, keeping a single row per CDR3 protein. Of fewer than 1.5 million distinct CDR3 sequences in the sample, 42% were seen once. The sample was blood. These receptors were obtained from a woman in her late teens or twenties in good health.

The CDR3 bases are TGTGCCATCCTACATCCGGGACAGTCAGAGACCCAGTACTTC. Translation gives CAILHPGQSETQYF. This chain joins TRBV6-2 or TRBV6-3 and TRBJ2-7; 7 nucleotides align to TRBD1. The J call could be wrong; TRBJ2-5 is a better fit for the DNA end. This CDR3 spans 14 amino acids. Germline loops: CDR1 MNHEY, CDR2 SVGEGT.

The chain is built from TRBV3-1 and TRBJ2-1, with D unclear. The CDR3 consists of 16 residues. Germline CDR1 reads LGHDT; CDR2 reads YNNKEL (reference sequence). Trimming pared 0 bases from V and 0 bases from J, leaving 9 bases between. Here the CDR3 reads CASSQEKNVSYNEQFF. In DNA, the CDR3 is TGTGCCAGCAGCCAAGAGAAAAACGTCTCCTACAATGAGCAGTTCTTC.

In this sample, this clonotype turned up a few times. The chain has TRBV7-2 and TRBJ1-2, with D maybe TRBD1 (6 bases). From germline, CDR1 is SGHTA and CDR2 FQGNSA. Deletions cut 0 bases from V and 5 bases from J, with 16 bases between. CDR3 size: 16 residues. CDR3 in amino acids: CASSLAGPGTIYGYTF. The CDR3 DNA reads as TGTGCCAGCAGCTTAGCGGGCCCCGGGACAATATATGGCTACACCTTC.

This clonotype was recorded only once. This chain connects TRBV28 to TRBJ2-3, with 11 bases matching TRBD2. Germline lookup yields CDR1 MDHEN and CDR2 SYDVKM. CDR3 size: 16 residues. V trimming: 4 bases; J trimming: 5 bases; junction bases outside the gene matches: 8. This chain's CDR3 is CASSSRTSGYIDTQYF. The DNA of the CDR3 is TGTGCCAGCAGTTCACGGACTAGCGGGTACATAGATACGCAGTATTTT. Supplemented by reference TRBV28 and TRBJ2-3, the full variable domain reads DVKVTQSSRYLVKRTGEKVFLECVQDMDHENMFWYRQDPGLGLRLIYFSYDVKMKEKGDIPEGYSVSREKKERFSLILESASTNQTSMYLCASSSRTSGYIDTQYFGPGTRLTVL.

V usage is TRBV20-1 and J usage is TRBJ2-4; D might be TRBD1 (6 bases). The DNA end is more similar to TRBJ2-7, so the J call may be wrong. The CDR3 is made up of 16 amino acids. Germline CDR1 DFQATT, CDR2 SNEGSKA (reference sequence). The CDR3 DNA follows: TGCAGTGCTAGAGTAGCAGGGGCGAAAATAACCTACGAGCAGTACTTC. This sequence encodes CSARVAGAKITYEQYF.

This chain's CDR3 is CASSERLEGEQFF. CDR3 sequence (DNA): TGCGCCAGCAGTGAGAGGCTAGAGGGCGAGCAGTTCTTC. The rearrangement links TRBV10-1 to TRBJ2-1; D possibly corresponds to TRBD2 (5 bases). The length of the CDR3 is 13 residues. The germline V gene encodes CDR1 WNHNN and CDR2 SYGVQD (reference sequence). The V and J ends lost 2 bases and 10 bases respectively, with 12 bases between them.

This clonotype was seen only a few times. This chain links TRBV5-1 with TRBJ2-3, with 8 bases aligning to TRBD2. V dropped 1 base and J dropped 3; count of bases not matched to a gene: 7. This CDR3 region has 16 residues. The V gene's germline CDR1 is SGHRS and CDR2 YFSETQ. The CDR3 loop is CASSLITGGSTDTQYF. DNA for the CDR3: TGCGCCAGCAGCTTGATAACGGGAGGGTCGACAGATACGCAGTATTTT.

The chain joins TRBV6-1 to TRBJ2-2; 7 nucleotides line up with TRBD1. Germline V gives CDR1 MNHNS, CDR2 SASEGT. The trim removed 6 bases at V and 5 bases at J, leaving 9 bases unmatched. The CDR3 extends over 15 amino acids. The CDR3 DNA reads TGTGCCAGCAGCATGGGACAGTTTGGAACCGGGGAGCTGTTTTTT. It codes for CASSMGQFGTGELFF.

Note on this clonotype: The CDR3 does not close with the conserved phenylalanine or tryptophan, likely indicating a read error. This rearrangement joins TRBV5-1 to TRBJ1-2; 9 bases agree with TRBD1. The trim removed 5 bases at V and 7 bases at J, leaving 6 bases unmatched. CDR3 length equals 13 residues. Germline loops: CDR1 SGHRS, CDR2 YFSETQ. The CDR3 protein is CASSSTGGTGYTV. CDR3 DNA sequence: TGCGCCAGCAGTTCGACAGGGGGTACTGGCTACACCGTC.

In this sample, this clonotype turned up a few times. This rearrangement joins TRBV7-8 to TRBJ2-1, with 10 bases identical to TRBD2. The CDR3 has 14 amino acids. The V gene end was trimmed by 6 bases and the J gene end by 5 bases; junction bases not matched to a gene: 4. The V gene's germline CDR1 is SGHVS and CDR2 FQNEAQ. In nucleotides, the CDR3 is TGTGCCAGCAGGCCTAGCGGGGGTGACAATGAGCAGTTCTTC. Translation: CASRPSGGDNEQFF. The full variable domain, in which reference TRBV7-8 and TRBJ2-1 provide the parts outside the CDR3, is GAGVSQSPRYKVAKRGQDVALRCDPISGHVSLFWYQQALGQGPEFLTYFQNEAQLDKSGLPSDRFFAERPEGSVSTLKIQRTQQEDSAVYLCASRPSGGDNEQFFGPGTRLTVL.

This clonotype was found a few times. The chain is built from TRBV6-2 or TRBV6-3 and TRBJ2-1, with unresolved D. The CDR3 is 11 residues long. From germline, CDR1 is MNHEY and CDR2 SVGEGT. The V gene lost 7 bases and the J gene lost 8 bases, with 9 bases spanning the gap. CDR3 sequence reads: CASTRLDEQFF. CDR3 DNA: TGTGCCAGCACCAGACTCGATGAGCAGTTCTTC.

This clonotype was recorded a few times. The V call is TRBV10-2, the J call TRBJ1-1; weak D call: TRBD1 (5 bases). This CDR3 has 12 amino acids. CDR1 and CDR2 from the germline V gene are WSHSY and SAAADI. The germline V and J ends were trimmed by 4 bases and 5 bases, with 8 bases remaining between them. CDR3 DNA sequence: TGCGCCAGCAGTGGGGACGCGACTGAAGCTTTCTTT. It translates to CASSGDATEAFF.

This chain joins TRBV15 and TRBJ2-1, with D maybe TRBD1 (5 bases). The germline V gene has CDR1 LNHNV and CDR2 YYDKDF (reference sequence). The germline V and J ends were trimmed by 8 bases and 2 bases, with 7 bases remaining between them. CDR3 length: 12 residues. For the CDR3, the DNA is TGTGCCACCGGGGCGACCTACAATGAGCAGTTCTTC. This gives the protein CATGATYNEQFF.

This clonotype was found a few times. This chain uses TRBV2 with TRBJ2-1; 13 nucleotides agree with TRBD2. Germline V gene data show CDR1 as SNHLY and CDR2 as FYNNEI. Trimming cost V 9 bases and J 3 bases; bases outside gene matches: 2. The CDR3 is 14 residues long. DNA for the CDR3: TGTGCCAGTGGGACTAGCGGGGACTACAATGAGCAGTTCTTC. It specifies CASGTSGDYNEQFF.

The rearrangement links TRBV10-3 to TRBJ1-1; no reliable D call. Germline V gene sequence: CDR1 ENHRY, CDR2 SYGVKD. The germline V and J ends were trimmed by 4 bases and 8 bases, with 23 bases remaining between them. The CDR3 loop spans 16 amino acids. The CDR3 sequence is CAISGNRVSELQEAFF. CDR3 nucleotide sequence: TGTGCCATCAGTGGTAACAGAGTTTCGGAACTTCAGGAAGCTTTCTTT.

The CDR3 is CATSRDTSGGATDTQYF. The DNA for the CDR3 is TGTGCCACCAGCAGAGACACTAGCGGGGGGGCCACAGATACGCAGTATTTT. The chain recombines TRBV15 with TRBJ2-3; TRBD2 agrees at 13 bases. Germline V gene sequence: CDR1 LNHNV, CDR2 YYDKDF (reference sequence). The CDR3 extends over 17 amino acids. The J segment lost 2 bases and the V segment lost 0 bases, leaving 2 bases of the junction unmatched.

The rearrangement links TRBV6-1 to TRBJ2-1, with TRBD1 matching 10 bases. CDR1 and CDR2 from the germline V gene are MNHNS and SASEGT. The CDR3 contains 14 residues. The ends lost 6 bases at V and 9 bases at J; junction bases unmatched: 8. The CDR3 sequence is CASRPGQGSTEQFF. The CDR3 nucleotides are TGTGCCAGCAGGCCGGGACAGGGGTCAACTGAGCAGTTCTTC.

The V call is TRBV6-6, the J call TRBJ2-5; tentative D call: TRBD1 (5 bases). The V end was cut by 2 bases, the J end by 5 bases, with 12 bases between. The CDR3 extends over 14 amino acids. Germline assignment: CDR1 MNHNY and CDR2 SVGAGI (reference sequence). As DNA, the CDR3 is TGTGCCAGCAGTTACGCAGGGTGGGCTGAGACCCAGTACTTC. It encodes CASSYAGWAETQYF.

The chain employs TRBV20-1 and TRBJ2-7; perhaps TRBD2 as D (6 bases). The CDR3 covers 13 residues. V was trimmed by 2 bases and J by 3 bases, leaving 11 bases between them. The germline CDR1 and CDR2 sequences are DFQATT and SNEGSKA (reference sequence). The CDR3 sequence: CSARRLARYEQYF. DNA of the CDR3: TGCAGTGCTAGAAGGCTAGCGCGCTACGAGCAGTACTTC.

The rearrangement uses TRBV5-1 and TRBJ2-3, with a tentative D call TRBD2 (6 bases). Per the germline V gene, CDR1 is SGHRS and CDR2 is YFSETQ. This CDR3 spans 16 amino acids. V was trimmed by 4 bases and J by 0 bases, leaving 15 bases between them. CDR3 region: CASSGRGSASTDTQYF. In DNA, the CDR3 is TGCGCCAGCAGCGGGCGGGGTAGCGCGAGCACAGATACGCAGTATTTT.

The V and J genes are TRBV27 and TRBJ2-3; 7 bases fit TRBD2. J lost 4 bases, V lost 5 bases, and 3 bases had no gene match. The CDR3 is made up of 13 amino acids. Germline CDR1 and CDR2: MNHEY and SMNVEV (reference sequence). In DNA, the CDR3 is TGTGCCAGCAGTGCGGCGGGGGCAGATACGCAGTATTTT. This codes for CASSAAGADTQYF.

The rearrangement uses TRBV27 and TRBJ2-1, with TRBD2 matching 9 bases. CDR3 length equals 15 residues. Germline loops: CDR1 MNHEY, CDR2 SMNVEV (reference sequence). The junction had 5 bases not matched to a gene; V was cut back by 7 bases and J by 1 base. The DNA of the CDR3 is TGTGCCAGCACCCTAGCGGGATTTTCCTACAATGAGCAGTTCTTC. Residues: CASTLAGFSYNEQFF.

This clonotype appeared once. This chain joins TRBV2 and TRBJ1-5; D uncertain. The germline CDR1 and CDR2 sequences are SNHLY and FYNNEI. The CDR3 length is 13 residues. Trimming left V 6 bases short and J 1 base short, with 7 bases between. CDR3 DNA sequence: TGTGCCAGCAGGGCACTAAGCAATCAGCCCCAGCATTTT. It is translated as CASRALSNQPQHF. The entire variable domain, with the rest obtained from reference TRBV2 and TRBJ1-5, is as follows: EPEVTQTPSHQVTQMGQEVILRCVPISNHLYFYWYRQILGQKVEFLVSFYNNEISEKSEIFDDQFSVERPDGSNFTLKIRSTKLEDSAMYFCASRALSNQPQHFGDGTRLSIL.

J is TRBJ2-1 and V is TRBV10-3; tentative D call: TRBD2 (5 bases). Trimming took off 4 bases at V and 4 bases at J, with 11 bases between the two ends. This CDR3 has 14 amino acids. Per germline, CDR1 ENHRY and CDR2 SYGVKD. CDR3 DNA sequence: TGTGCCATCAGTGCCCCCGGGGTTTACAATGAGCAGTTCTTC. This sequence encodes CAISAPGVYNEQFF.

The chain uses TRBV21-1 and TRBJ1-5. TRBV21-1 is termed a pseudogene. CDR3 length: 15 residues. CDR3 residues: CASSKAGPPNQPQHF. In nucleotides, the CDR3 is TGTGCCAGCAGCAAAGCAGGCCCGCCAAATCAGCCCCAGCATTTT.